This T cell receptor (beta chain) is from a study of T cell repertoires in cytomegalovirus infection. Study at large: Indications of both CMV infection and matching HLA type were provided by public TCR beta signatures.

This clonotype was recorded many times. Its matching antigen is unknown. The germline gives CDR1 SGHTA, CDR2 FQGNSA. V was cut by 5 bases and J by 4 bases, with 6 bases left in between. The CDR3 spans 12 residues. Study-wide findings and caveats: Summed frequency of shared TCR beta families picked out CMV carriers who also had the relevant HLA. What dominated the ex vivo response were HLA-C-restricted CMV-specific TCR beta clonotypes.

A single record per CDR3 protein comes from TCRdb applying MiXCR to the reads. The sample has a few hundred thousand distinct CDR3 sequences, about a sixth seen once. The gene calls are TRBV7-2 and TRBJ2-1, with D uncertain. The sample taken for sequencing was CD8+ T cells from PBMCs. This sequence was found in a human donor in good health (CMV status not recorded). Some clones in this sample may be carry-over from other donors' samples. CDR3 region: CASSLPYNEQFF. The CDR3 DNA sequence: TGTGCCAGCAGCCTCCCATACAATGAGCAGTTCTTC.